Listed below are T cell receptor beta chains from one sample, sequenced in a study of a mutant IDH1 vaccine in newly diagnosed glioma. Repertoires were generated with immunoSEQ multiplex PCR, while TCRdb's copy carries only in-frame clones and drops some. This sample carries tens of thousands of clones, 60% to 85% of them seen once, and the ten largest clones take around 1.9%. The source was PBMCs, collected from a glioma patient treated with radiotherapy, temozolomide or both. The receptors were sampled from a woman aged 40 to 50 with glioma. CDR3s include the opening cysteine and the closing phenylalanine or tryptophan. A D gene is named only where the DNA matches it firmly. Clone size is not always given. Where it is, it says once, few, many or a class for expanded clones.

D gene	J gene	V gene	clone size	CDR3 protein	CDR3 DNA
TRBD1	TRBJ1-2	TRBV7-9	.	CASSLDRGERYTF	TGTGCCAGCAGCTTGGACAGGGGGGAGCGCTACACCTTC
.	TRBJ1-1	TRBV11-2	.	CASSPMEGTEAFF	TGTGCCAGCAGCCCAATGGAGGGCACTGAAGCTTTCTTT
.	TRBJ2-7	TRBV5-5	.	CASSIRQDTYEQYF	TGTGCCAGCAGCATAAGACAGGATACCTACGAGCAGTACTTC
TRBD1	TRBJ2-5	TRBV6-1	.	CASSEERTGVGKTQYF	TGTGCCAGCAGTGAAGAGAGGACAGGGGTAGGGAAGACCCAGTACTTC
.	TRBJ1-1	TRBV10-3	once	CASRTSNLETEAFF	TGTGCCTCCCGGACAAGTAACTTGGAAACTGAAGCTTTCTTT
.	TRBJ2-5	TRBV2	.	CASSDSLAQETQYF	TGTGCCAGCAGTGACAGTCTAGCGCAAGAGACCCAGTACTTC
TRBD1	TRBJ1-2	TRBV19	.	CATLLQGNYGYTF	TGTGCCACCCTCCTACAGGGGAACTATGGCTACACCTTC
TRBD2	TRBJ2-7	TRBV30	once	CAQRLVSGGAQYF	TGTGCCCAACGACTCGTTAGCGGGGGGGCTCAGTACTTC
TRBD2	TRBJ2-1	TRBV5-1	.	CASLGGAGGMFF	TGCGCCAGCCTCGGGGGAGCGGGGGGGATGTTCTTC
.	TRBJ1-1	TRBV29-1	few	CSVEGVNTEAFF	TGCAGCGTTGAGGGGGTGAACACTGAAGCTTTCTTT
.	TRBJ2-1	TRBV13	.	CASSLGPGNEQFF	TGTGCCAGCAGCTTAGGACCTGGCAATGAGCAGTTCTTC
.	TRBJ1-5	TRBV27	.	CASSLSTVQPQHF	TGTGCCAGCAGTTTATCGACAGTTCAGCCCCAGCATTTT
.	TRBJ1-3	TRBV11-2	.	CASSSDRSNTIYF	TGTGCCAGCAGCTCCGACAGGTCGAACACCATATATTTT
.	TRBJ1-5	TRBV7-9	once	CASSLKGPPQHF	TGTGCCAGCAGCTTAAAGGGGCCGCCCCAGCATTTT
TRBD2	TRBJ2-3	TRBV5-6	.	CASRLAGGRTDTQYF	TGTGCCAGCAGGCTAGCGGGGGGGCGCACAGATACGCAGTATTTT
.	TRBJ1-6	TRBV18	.	CASSPFSQDNSPLHF	TGTGCCAGCTCACCATTCAGCCAGGATAATTCACCCCTCCACTTT
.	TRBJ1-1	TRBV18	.	CASSPARVENTEAFF	TGTGCCAGCTCCCCGGCTCGAGTCGAGAACACTGAAGCTTTCTTT
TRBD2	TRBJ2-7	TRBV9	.	CASSVASGGASEQYF	TGTGCCAGCAGCGTAGCTAGCGGGGGGGCAAGCGAGCAGTACTTC
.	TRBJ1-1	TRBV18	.	CASSLRGGDTEAFF	TGTGCCAGCTCACTCAGGGGTGGGGACACTGAAGCTTTCTTT
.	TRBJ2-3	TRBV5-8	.	CASSYSSFLTDTQYF	TGTGCCAGCAGCTACTCCTCCTTCCTCACAGATACGCAGTATTTT
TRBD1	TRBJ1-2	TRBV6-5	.	CASSYPGQGSYGYTF	TGTGCCAGCAGTTACCCGGGACAGGGGAGCTATGGCTACACCTTC
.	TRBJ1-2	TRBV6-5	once	CASSYAGGYTF	TGTGCCAGCAGTTACGCGGGGGGCTACACCTTC
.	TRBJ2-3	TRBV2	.	CASPLRSKDTQYF	TGTGCCAGCCCGTTACGATCCAAGGATACGCAGTATTTT
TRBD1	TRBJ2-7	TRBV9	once	CASSGTGGHYEQYF	TGTGCCAGCAGCGGGACAGGGGGACACTACGAGCAGTACTTC
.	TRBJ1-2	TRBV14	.	CASSRSRVGGYTF	TGTGCCAGCAGCCGGAGCAGGGTGGGGGGCTACACCTTC
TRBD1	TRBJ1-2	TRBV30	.	CAWSVSTGTGDYGYTF	TGTGCCTGGAGTGTGTCTACCGGGACAGGGGATTATGGCTACACCTTC
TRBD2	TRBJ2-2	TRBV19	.	CASSTGLATGELFF	TGTGCCAGTAGTACGGGACTAGCGACCGGGGAGCTGTTTTTT
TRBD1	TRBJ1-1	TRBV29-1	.	CSVSRGNTEAFF	TGCAGCGTCAGCAGGGGGAATACTGAAGCTTTCTTT
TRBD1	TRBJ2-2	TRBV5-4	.	CASSVTGPNTGELFF	TGTGCCAGCAGCGTGACAGGGCCGAACACCGGGGAGCTGTTTTTT
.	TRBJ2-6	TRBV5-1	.	CASSSGDTGANVLTF	TGCGCCAGCAGCTCGGGGGACACTGGGGCCAACGTCCTGACTTTC
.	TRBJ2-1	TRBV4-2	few	CASSRSPGAGNEQFF	TGTGCCAGCAGCCGATCGCCCGGGGCAGGGAATGAGCAGTTCTTC
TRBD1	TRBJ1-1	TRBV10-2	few	CASRQGAGTEAFF	TGCGCCAGCCGTCAGGGGGCAGGTACTGAAGCTTTCTTT
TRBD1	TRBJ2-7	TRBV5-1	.	CASSEQGAQVYEQYF	TGCGCCAGCAGCGAACAGGGGGCGCAGGTCTACGAGCAGTACTTC
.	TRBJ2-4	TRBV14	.	CASSHQDKNIQYF	TGTGCCAGCAGCCACCAGGACAAAAACATTCAGTACTTC
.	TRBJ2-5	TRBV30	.	CAWSVESGTQYF	TGTGCCTGGAGTGTGGAGTCAGGAACCCAGTACTTC
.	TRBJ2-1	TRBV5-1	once	CASSLGQINEQFF	TGCGCCAGCAGCTTGGGCCAGATCAATGAGCAGTTCTTC